The 3 T cell receptor beta chains below were found in one sample sequenced in a study of blood T cell repertoires in COVID-19. Some clones are missing from TCRdb's copy, which holds only in-frame ones; the method was immunoSEQ multiplex PCR. The repertoire consists of under 95,000 clones, with just over 85% occurring once and the leading ten covering just over 5%. The specimen sequenced was peripheral blood. These receptor sequences come from a human donor in a cohort sampled during active COVID-19.

V and J are TRBV7-9 and TRBJ1-6, with 10 bases lining up with TRBD1. The CDR3 sequence is 14 residues long. J was trimmed by 9 bases and V by 7 bases; bases with no gene match: 6. Looked up from germline, CDR1 is SEHNR and CDR2 is FQNEAQ (reference sequence). CDR3 DNA: TGTGCCAGCACCTCCGGGGACAGGGGTTCACCCCTCCACTTT. Translated, it gives CASTSGDRGSPLHF.

CDR3 region: CASSTLVGYNEQFF. The CDR3 DNA follows: TGTGCCAGTAGTACCCTAGTGGGCTACAATGAGCAGTTCTTC. V gene TRBV19 combines with J gene TRBJ2-1; D gene ambiguous. This CDR3 region has 14 residues. Per germline, CDR1 LNHDA and CDR2 SQIVND (reference sequence). V was pared by 4 bases and J by 3 bases, with 10 bases between. Complete variable domain (other parts from reference TRBV19 and TRBJ2-1): DGGITQSPKYLFRKEGQNVTLSCEQNLNHDAMYWYRQDPGQGLRLIYYSQIVNDFQKGDIAEGYSVSREKKESFPLTVTSAQKNPTAFYLCASSTLVGYNEQFFGPGTRLTVL.

The V and J genes are TRBV30 and TRBJ1-5, with a tentative D call TRBD1 (6 bases). V lost 3 bases to trimming and J lost 5 bases, with 14 bases between them. CDR1 is GTSNPN, CDR2 SVGIG, per germline (reference sequence). This CDR3 has 14 residues. This chain's CDR3 is CAWSVQGSYQPQHF. For the CDR3, the DNA is TGTGCCTGGAGCGTACAGGGTTCCTATCAGCCCCAGCATTTT.